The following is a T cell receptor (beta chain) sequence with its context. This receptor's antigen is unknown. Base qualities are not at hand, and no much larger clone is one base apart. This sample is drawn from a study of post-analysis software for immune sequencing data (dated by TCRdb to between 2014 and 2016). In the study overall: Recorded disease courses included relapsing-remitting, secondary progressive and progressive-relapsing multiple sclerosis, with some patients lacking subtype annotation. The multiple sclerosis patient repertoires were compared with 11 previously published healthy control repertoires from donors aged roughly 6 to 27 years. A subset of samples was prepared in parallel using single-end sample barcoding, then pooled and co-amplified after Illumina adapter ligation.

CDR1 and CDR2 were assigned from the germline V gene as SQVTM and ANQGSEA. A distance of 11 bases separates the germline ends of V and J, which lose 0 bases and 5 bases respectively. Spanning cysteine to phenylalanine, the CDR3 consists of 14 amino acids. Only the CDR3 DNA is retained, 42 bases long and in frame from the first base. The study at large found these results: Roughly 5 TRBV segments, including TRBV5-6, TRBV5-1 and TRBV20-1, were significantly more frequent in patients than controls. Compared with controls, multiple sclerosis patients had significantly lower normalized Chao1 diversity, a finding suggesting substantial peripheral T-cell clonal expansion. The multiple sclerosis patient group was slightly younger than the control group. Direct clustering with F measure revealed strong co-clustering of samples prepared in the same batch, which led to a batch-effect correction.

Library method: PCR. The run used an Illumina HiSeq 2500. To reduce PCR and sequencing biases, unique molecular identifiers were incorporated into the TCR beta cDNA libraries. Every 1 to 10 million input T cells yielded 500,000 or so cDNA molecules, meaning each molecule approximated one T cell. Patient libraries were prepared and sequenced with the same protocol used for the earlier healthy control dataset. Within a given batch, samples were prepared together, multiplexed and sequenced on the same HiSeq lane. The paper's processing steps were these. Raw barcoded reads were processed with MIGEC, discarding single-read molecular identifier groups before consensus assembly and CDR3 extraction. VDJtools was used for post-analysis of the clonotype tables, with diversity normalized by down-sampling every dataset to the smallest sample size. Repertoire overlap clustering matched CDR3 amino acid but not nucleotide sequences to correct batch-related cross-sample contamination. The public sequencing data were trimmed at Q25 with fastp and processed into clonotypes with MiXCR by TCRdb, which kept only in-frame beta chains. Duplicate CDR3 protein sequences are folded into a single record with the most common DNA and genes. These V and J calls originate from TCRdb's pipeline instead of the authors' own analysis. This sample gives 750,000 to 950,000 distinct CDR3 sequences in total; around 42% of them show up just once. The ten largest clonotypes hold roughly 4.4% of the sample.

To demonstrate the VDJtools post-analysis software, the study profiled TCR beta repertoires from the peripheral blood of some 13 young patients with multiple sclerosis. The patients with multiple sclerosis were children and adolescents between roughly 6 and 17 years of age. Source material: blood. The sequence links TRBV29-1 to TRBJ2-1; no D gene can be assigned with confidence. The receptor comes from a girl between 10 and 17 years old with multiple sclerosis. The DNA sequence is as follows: TGCAGCGTTGAAGAATTACTGGACGACAATGAGCAGTTCTTC. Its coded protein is CSVEELLDDNEQFF.